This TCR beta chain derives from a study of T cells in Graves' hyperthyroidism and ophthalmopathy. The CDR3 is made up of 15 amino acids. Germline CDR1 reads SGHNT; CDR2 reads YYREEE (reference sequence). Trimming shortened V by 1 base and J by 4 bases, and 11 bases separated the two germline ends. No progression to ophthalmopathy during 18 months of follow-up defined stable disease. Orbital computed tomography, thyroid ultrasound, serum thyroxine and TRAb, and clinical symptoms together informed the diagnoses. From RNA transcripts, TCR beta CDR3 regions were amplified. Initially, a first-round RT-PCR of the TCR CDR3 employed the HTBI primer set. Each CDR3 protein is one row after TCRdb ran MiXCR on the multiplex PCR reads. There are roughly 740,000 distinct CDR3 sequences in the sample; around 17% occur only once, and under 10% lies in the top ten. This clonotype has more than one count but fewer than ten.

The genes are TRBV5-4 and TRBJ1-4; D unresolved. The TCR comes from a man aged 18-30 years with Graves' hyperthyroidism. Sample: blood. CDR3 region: CASSLIGSGNEKLFF. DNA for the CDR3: TGTGCCAGCAGCTTGATTGGGTCGGGTAATGAAAAACTGTTTTTT.